The clone carrying this TCR beta chain has a count of ten or more. Relying on iRepertoire HTBI primers and Arm-PCR of CDR3 regions, the team built TCR beta libraries. TCRdb ran MiXCR on the multiplex PCR reads and lists one entry per CDR3 protein. This sample has over 350,000 distinct CDR3 sequences, with approximately 14% found just once. This record belongs to a study of regulatory T cells in long-lasting Graves disease. The CDR3 is 14 amino acids. Deletions cut 2 bases from V and 2 bases from J, with 9 bases between. Germline loops: CDR1 SEHNR, CDR2 FQNEAQ (reference sequence). Time point given: newly diagnosed GD, antithyroid drugs for less than 3 months. Scientists built the TCR library using RNA that was extracted from PBMCs. This sample also belongs to another study, concerning T cells in Graves' hyperthyroidism and ophthalmopathy. As that report states: Patients with ophthalmopathy were separated from those with stable hyperthyroidism by a 13 V-J model.

The J gene is TRBJ2-5, the V gene TRBV7-9; TRBD1 is a possible D gene (6 bases). This sequence originates from a woman aged 50 to 60 with Graves disease. The sample consisted of peripheral blood mononuclear cells (PBMCs), taken at new diagnosis, from a patient treated with antithyroid drugs. CDR3 amino acids: CASSLRTGQETQYF. The DNA for the CDR3 is TGTGCCAGCAGCTTACGCACAGGGCAAGAGACCCAGTACTTC.